This T cell receptor beta chain was profiled in a study of blood T cell repertoires in COVID-19. Study background: Italy, Spain and the United States were the sources of the convalescent and acute COVID-19 samples. T cells, B-cell-depleted T cells, or PBMCs supplied cDNA or gDNA.

CDR3 length equals 15 residues. The germline V and J ends were trimmed by 3 bases and 9 bases, with 21 bases remaining between them. Germline V CDR1 and CDR2: DFQATT, SNEGSKA (reference sequence). In the original processing: Nucleated cell counts were estimated from reference gene primer amplification. This table comes from immunoSEQ multiplex PCR, and its TCRdb copy is limited to in-frame clones, with some not included. Clonal size and the V and J genes are those of that table, whereas D and trimming came from the DNA. Of around 70,000 clones listed, approximately 84% are singletons. The chain combines TRBV20-1 with TRBJ2-4; a possible D gene is TRBD2 (7 bases). The clonotype was recovered from a human donor in a cohort sampled during active COVID-19. The specimen sequenced was peripheral blood. Here the CDR3 DNA reads TGCAGTGCTAGTTCGGGGGCGGGGGCCAGCCCCATTCAGTACTTC. It specifies CSASSGAGASPIQYF.